This T cell receptor (beta chain) derives from a study of CD8+ T cells in alopecia areata. Study as a whole: In an open-label trial, patients got 5 to 10 mg tofacitinib twice daily.

cDNA reverse transcribed from extracted RNA served as the sequencing template. This table comes from immunoSEQ multiplex PCR, and its TCRdb copy is limited to in-frame clones, with some not included. The table includes about 160,000 clones, approximately 50% detected once. Trimming took 6 bases from V and 4 from J; bases not matched to a gene: 6. Germline CDR1 is MNHEY and CDR2 is SMNVEV (reference sequence). The CDR3 has 14 amino acids. Study outcomes and limitations: Possibly because of HLA-related factors, TCR sharing was less clear across patients than in mice. Lesional scalp, especially alopecia totalis/universalis, showed higher clonality than normal scalp.

A word on this clone: The antigen is undetermined.

Punch biopsies of lesional scalp, plus peripheral blood, were taken from alopecia areata patients. Sequencing input: CD4+ T cells sorted from blood. The clonotype originates from a human donor with alopecia areata. This chain connects TRBV27 to TRBJ2-7; 10 nucleotides agree with TRBD2. The CDR3 protein is CASSPLAGLYEQYF. The CDR3 coding sequence is TGTGCCAGCAGCCCACTAGCGGGGTTATACGAGCAGTACTTC.